Detailed here is one T cell receptor beta chain. Its antigen is currently unknown. This sample is part of a study of blood T cells in healthy people across ages. Whole-study results and caveats: The study could not conclusively compare naive and antigen-experienced cells, given its unsorted PBMCs. Samples with more naive T cells showed higher observed beta diversity.

Through a sample-barcoded 5' primer and a J-beta primer mix, a second PCR was run for roughly 7 to 11 cycles. TCRdb ran MiXCR on the 5' RACE reads and lists one entry per CDR3 protein. The sample lists 1,800,000 or so distinct CDR3 sequences, about two fifths occurring once. Looked up from germline, CDR1 is SQVTM and CDR2 is ANQGSEA. Trimming pared 6 bases from V and 4 bases from J, leaving 15 bases between. There are 13 residues in the CDR3. This chain uses TRBV29-1 with TRBJ1-2; the D gene is possibly TRBD1 (6 bases). The sample was blood. The TCR sequence derives from a human donor in good health. The CDR3 DNA sequence: TGCAGCGTCACAGGGAGATTTATCTATGGCTACACCTTC. The encoded protein is CSVTGRFIYGYTF.